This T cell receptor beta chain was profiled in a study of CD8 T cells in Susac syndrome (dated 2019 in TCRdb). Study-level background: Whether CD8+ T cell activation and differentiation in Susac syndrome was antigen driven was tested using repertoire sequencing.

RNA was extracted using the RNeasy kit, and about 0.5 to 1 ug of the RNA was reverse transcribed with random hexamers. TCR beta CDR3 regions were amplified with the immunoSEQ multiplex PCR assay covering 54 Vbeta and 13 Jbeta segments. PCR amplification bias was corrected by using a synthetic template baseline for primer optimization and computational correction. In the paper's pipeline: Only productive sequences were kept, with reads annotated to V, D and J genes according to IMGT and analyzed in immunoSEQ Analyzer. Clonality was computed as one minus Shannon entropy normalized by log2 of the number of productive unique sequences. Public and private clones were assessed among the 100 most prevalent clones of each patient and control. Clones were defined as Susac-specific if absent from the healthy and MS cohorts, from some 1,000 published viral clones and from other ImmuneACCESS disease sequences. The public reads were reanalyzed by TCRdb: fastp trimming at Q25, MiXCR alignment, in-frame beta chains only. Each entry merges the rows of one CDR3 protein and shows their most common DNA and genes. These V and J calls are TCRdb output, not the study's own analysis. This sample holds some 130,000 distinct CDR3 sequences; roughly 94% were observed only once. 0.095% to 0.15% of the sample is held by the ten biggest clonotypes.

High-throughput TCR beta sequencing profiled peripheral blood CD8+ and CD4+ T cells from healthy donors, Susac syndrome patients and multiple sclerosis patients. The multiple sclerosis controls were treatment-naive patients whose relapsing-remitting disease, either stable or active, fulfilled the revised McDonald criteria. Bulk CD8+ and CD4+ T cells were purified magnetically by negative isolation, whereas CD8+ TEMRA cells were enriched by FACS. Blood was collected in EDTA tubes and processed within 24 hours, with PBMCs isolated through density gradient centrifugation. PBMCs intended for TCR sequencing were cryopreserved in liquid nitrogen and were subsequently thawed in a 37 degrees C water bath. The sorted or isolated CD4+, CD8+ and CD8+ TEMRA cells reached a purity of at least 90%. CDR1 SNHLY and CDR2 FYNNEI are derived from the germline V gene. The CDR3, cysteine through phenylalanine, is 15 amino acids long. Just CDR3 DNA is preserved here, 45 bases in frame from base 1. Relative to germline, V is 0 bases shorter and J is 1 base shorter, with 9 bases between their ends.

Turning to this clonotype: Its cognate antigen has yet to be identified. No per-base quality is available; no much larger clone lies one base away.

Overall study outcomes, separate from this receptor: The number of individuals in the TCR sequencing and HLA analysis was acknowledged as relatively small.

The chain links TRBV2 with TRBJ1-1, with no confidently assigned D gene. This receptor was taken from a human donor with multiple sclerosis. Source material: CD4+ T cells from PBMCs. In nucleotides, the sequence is TGTGCCAGCAGTGAAGCAATCGGCGAGAACACTGAAGCTTTCTTT. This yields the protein CASSEAIGENTEAFF.